This T cell receptor (beta chain) stems from a study of T cell responses to AZD1222 COVID-19 vaccine. Study results and caveats: Donors skewed white British and female; clonal diversity was possibly underestimated.

The protocol was immunoSEQ multiplex PCR, while the TCRdb copy is restricted to in-frame clones and leaves out a portion. Of 200,000 or so clones listed, 85% to 90% are singletons. A word on this clone: Its cognate antigen is unknown.

The CDR3 length is 14 residues. The germline gives CDR1 GTSNPN, CDR2 SVGIG (reference sequence). V was pared by 5 bases and J by 4 bases, with 4 bases of the junction left unmatched. The gene calls are TRBV30 and TRBJ1-5; 11 nucleotides match TRBD1. This receptor was identified in an adult in good health. The starting material was peripheral blood, obtained on day 0 of AZD1222 vaccination. In DNA, the CDR3 is TGTGCCTGGGCCGGGACAGGGGGTAATCAGCCCCAGCATTTT. Translating gives CAWAGTGGNQPQHF.